The sequence of this TCR beta chain was determined in a study of graft-versus-host responses after intestinal transplantation. Clones were read by immunoSEQ multiplex PCR, and TCRdb kept only the in-frame ones, dropping some. The sample lists 40,000 to 60,000 clones; roughly 80% were seen once. In germline, CDR1 is LGHNA, CDR2 YNFKEQ. The V and J ends lost 1 base and 4 bases respectively, with 7 bases between them. The CDR3 consists of 14 residues. This clone was recorded once. Its antigen is not known. General study results and limits: The authors found GvH clones in recipient marrow, some appearing first in ileum or blood. There was an association between peak levels of circulating GvH clones and early post-transplant HvG declines.

The sequence was obtained from a human donor who was the organ donor for an intestinal transplant. J is TRBJ1-4 and V is TRBV4-2; no firm D call. This specimen was unstimulated CD4+ T cells sorted from spleen or lymph node cells, taken before transplant. The CDR3 reads CASSQGTSNEKLFF. CDR3 sequence (DNA): TGTGCCAGCAGCCAAGGAACAAGTAATGAAAAACTGTTTTTT.